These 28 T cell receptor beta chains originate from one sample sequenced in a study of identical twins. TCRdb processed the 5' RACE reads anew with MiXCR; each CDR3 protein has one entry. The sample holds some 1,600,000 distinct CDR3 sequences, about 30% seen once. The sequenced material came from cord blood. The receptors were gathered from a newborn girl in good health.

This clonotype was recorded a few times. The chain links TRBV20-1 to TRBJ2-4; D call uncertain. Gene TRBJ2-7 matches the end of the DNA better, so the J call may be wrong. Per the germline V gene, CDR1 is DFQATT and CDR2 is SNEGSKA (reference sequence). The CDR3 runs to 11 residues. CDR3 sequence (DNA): TGCAGTGCTAGATTCCGGAACGAGCAGTACTTC. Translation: CSARFRNEQYF.

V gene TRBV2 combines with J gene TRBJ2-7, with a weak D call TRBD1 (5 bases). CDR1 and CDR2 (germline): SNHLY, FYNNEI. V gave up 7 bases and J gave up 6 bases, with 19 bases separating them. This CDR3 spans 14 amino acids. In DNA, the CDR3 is TGTGCCAGCACCGCCGACAGCTCTAATCGCGAGCAGTACTTC. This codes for CASTADSSNREQYF.

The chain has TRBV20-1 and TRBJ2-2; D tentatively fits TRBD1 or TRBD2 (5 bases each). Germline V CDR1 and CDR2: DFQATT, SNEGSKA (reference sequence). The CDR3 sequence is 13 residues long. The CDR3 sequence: CSPTGLTTGELFF. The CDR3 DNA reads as TGCAGCCCTACGGGGCTTACCACCGGGGAGCTGTTTTTT.

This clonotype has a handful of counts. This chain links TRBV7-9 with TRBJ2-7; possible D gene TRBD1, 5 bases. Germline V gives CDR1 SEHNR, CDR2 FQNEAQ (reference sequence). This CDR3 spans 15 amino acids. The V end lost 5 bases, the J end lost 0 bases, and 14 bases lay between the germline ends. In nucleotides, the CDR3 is TGTGCCAGCAGCGCCACGACAGTTCGCTCCTACGAGCAGTACTTC. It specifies CASSATTVRSYEQYF.

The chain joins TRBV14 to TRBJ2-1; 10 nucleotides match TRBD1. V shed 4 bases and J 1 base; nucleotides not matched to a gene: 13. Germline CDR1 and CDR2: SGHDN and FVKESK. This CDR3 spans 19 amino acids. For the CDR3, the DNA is TGTGCCAGCAGCCCCTCCTACTTGACAGGGGGCATGTCCTACAATGAGCAGTTCTTC. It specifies CASSPSYLTGGMSYNEQFF. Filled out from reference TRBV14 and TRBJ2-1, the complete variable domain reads EAGVTQFPSHSVIEKGQTVTLRCDPISGHDNLYWYRRVMGKEIKFLLHFVKESKQDESGMPNNRFLAERTGGTYSTLKVQPAELEDSGVYFCASSPSYLTGGMSYNEQFFGPGTRLTVL.

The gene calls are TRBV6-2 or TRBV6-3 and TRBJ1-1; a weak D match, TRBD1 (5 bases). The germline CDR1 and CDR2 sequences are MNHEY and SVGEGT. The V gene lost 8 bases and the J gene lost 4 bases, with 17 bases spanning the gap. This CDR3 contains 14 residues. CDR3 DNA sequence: TGTGCCAGCGCCGAAAAGGGGTGGTCCACTGAAGCTTTCTTT. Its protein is CASAEKGWSTEAFF.

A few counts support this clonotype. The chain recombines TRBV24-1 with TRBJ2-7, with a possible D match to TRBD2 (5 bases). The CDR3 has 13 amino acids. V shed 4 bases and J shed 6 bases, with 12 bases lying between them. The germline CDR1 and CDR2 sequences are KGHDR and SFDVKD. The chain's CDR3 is CATSDGGLGEQYF. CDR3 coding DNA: TGTGCCACCAGTGACGGCGGACTCGGCGAGCAGTACTTC.

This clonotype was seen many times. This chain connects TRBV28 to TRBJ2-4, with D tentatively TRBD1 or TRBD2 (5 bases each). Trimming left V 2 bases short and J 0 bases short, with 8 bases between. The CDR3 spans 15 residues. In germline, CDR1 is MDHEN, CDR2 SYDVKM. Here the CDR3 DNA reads TGTGCCAGCAGTTTAGGGACGGTAGCCAAAAACATTCAGTACTTC. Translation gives CASSLGTVAKNIQYF.

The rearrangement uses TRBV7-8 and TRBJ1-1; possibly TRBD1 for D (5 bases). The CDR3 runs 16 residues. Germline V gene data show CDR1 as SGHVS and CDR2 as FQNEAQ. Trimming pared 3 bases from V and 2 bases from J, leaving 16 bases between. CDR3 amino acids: CASSFNLGPGNTEAFF. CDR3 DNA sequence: TGTGCCAGCAGCTTCAACTTGGGACCTGGAAACACTGAAGCTTTCTTT.

In nucleotides, the CDR3 is TGTGCCAGCAGCGGTACAGGATCCGCTGAAGCTTTCTTT. Protein: CASSGTGSAEAFF. The genes are TRBV9 and TRBJ1-1, with D possibly TRBD1 on 5 matching bases. CDR1 is SGDLS and CDR2 is YYNGEE in the germline V gene. The CDR3 covers 13 residues. V lost 3 bases and J lost 6, with 12 bases in between.

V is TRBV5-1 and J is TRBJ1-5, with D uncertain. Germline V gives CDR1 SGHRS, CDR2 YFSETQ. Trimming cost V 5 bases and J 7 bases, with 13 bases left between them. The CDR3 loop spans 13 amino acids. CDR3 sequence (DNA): TGCGCCAGCAGGGGGAGGGAGGAACAGCCCCAGCATTTT. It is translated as CASRGREEQPQHF.

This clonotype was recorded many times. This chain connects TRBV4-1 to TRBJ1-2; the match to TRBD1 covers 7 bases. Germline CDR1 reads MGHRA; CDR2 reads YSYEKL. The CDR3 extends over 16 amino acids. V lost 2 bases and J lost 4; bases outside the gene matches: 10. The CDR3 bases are TGCGCCAGCAGCCAACCCACGACAGGGCCTGCCTATGGCTACACCTTC. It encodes CASSQPTTGPAYGYTF.

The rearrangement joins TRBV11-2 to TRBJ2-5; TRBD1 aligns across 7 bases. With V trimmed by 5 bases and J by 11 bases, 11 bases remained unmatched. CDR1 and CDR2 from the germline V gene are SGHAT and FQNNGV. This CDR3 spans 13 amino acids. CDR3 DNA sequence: TGTGCCAGCAGCCCGGACAGGACCTACGGGCAGTACTTC. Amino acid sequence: CASSPDRTYGQYF. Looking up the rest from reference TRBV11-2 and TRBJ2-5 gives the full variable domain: EAGVAQSPRYKIIEKRQSVAFWCNPISGHATLYWYQQILGQGPKLLIQFQNNGVVDDSQLPKDRFSAERLKGVDSTLKIQPAKLEDSAVYLCASSPDRTYGQYFGPGTRLLVL.

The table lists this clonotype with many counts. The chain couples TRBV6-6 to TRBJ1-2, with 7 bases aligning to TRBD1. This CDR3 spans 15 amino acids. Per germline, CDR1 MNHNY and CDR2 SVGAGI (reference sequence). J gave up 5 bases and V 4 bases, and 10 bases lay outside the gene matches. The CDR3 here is CASSSRGTASYGYTF. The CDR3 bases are TGTGCCAGCAGTTCCAGAGGGACAGCATCATATGGCTACACCTTC.

CDR3 DNA sequence: TGTGCCACCAGTGATCCGGGACAGCCCTACGAGCAGTACTTC. It codes for CATSDPGQPYEQYF. The chain joins TRBV24-1 to TRBJ2-7, with TRBD1 identical over 7 bases. Germline CDR1 KGHDR, CDR2 SFDVKD. The CDR3 sequence is 14 residues long. V shed 3 bases and J 2 bases; nucleotides not matched to a gene: 3.

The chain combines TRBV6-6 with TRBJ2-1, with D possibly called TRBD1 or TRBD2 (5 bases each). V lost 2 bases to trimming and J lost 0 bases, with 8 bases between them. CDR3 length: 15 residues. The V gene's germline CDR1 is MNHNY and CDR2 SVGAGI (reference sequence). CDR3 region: CASSYEGSSYNEQFF. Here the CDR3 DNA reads TGTGCCAGCAGTTACGAGGGGAGCTCCTACAATGAGCAGTTCTTC.

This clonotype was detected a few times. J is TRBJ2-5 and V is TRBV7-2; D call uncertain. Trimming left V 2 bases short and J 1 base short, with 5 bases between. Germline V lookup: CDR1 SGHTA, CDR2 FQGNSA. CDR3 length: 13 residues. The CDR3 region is CASSLSTQETQYF. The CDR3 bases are TGTGCCAGCAGCTTATCGACCCAAGAGACCCAGTACTTC. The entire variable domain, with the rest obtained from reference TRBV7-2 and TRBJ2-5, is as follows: GAGVSQSPSNKVTEKGKDVELRCDPISGHTALYWYRQSLGQGLEFLIYFQGNSAPDKSGLPSDRFSAERTGGSVSTLTIQRTQQEDSAVYLCASSLSTQETQYFGPGTRLLVL.

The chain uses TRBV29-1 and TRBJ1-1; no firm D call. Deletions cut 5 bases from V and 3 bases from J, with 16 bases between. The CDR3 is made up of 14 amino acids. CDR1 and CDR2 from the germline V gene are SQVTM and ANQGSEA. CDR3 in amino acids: CSVSLRLGDTEAFF. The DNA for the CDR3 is TGCAGCGTTTCACTACGCTTAGGTGACACTGAAGCTTTCTTT. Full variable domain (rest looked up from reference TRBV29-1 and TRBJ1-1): SAVISQKPSRDICQRGTSLTIQCQVDSQVTMMFWYRQQPGQSLTLIATANQGSEATYESGFVIDKFPISRPNLTFSTLTVSNMSPEDSSIYLCSVSLRLGDTEAFFGQGTRLTVV.

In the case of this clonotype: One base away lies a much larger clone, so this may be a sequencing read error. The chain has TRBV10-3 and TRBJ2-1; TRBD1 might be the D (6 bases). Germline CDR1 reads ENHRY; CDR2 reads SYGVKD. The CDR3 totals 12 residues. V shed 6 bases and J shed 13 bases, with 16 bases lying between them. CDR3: CAISQGLETQFF. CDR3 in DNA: TGTGCCATCAGCCAGGGGCTAGAGACCCAGTTCTTC.

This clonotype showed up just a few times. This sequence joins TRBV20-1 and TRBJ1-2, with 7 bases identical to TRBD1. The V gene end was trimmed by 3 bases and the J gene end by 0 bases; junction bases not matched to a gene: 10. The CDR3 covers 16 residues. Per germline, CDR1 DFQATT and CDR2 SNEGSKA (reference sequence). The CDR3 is CSASRQGGSANYGYTF. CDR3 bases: TGCAGTGCTAGCCGACAGGGAGGGTCGGCTAACTATGGCTACACCTTC.

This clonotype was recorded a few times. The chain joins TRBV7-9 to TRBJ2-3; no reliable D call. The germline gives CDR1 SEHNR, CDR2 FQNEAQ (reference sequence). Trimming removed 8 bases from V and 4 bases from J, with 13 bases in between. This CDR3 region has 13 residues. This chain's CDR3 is CASRLESADTQYF. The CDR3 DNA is TGTGCCAGCCGCCTCGAGTCGGCAGATACGCAGTATTTT.

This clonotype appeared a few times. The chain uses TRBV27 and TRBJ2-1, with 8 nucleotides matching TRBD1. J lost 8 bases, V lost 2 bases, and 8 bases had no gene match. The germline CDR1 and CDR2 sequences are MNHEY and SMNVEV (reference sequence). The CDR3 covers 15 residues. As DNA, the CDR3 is TGTGCCAGCAGTTTAAAACGGACAGGGAGAGATGAGCAGTTCTTC. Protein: CASSLKRTGRDEQFF.

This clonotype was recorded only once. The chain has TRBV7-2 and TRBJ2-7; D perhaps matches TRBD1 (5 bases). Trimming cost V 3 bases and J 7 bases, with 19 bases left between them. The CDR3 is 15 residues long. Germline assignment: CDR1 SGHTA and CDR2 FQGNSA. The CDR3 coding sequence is TGTGCCAGCAGCTTGCACAAAGGGGTCAGGGATGAGCAGTACTTC. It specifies CASSLHKGVRDEQYF.

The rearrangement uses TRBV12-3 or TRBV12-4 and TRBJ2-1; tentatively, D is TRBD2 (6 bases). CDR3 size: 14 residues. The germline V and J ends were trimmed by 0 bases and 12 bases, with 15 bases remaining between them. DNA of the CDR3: TGTGCCAGCAGTTTAGCGAGGAGACTAGTATGGCAGTTCTTC. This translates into CASSLARRLVWQFF.

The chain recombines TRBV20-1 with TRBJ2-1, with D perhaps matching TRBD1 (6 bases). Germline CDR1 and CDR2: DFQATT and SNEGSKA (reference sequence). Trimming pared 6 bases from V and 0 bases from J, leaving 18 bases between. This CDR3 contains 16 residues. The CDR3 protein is CSAPPRGTYSYNEQFF. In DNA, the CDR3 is TGCAGTGCCCCTCCGAGGGGGACCTACTCCTACAATGAGCAGTTCTTC.

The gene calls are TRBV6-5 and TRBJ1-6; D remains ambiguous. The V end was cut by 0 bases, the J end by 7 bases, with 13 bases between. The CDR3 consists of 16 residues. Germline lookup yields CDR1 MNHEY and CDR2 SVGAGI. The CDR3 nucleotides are TGTGCCAGCAGTTACTCGACGGCAGCGCGAAATTCACCCCTCCACTTT. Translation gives CASSYSTAARNSPLHF.

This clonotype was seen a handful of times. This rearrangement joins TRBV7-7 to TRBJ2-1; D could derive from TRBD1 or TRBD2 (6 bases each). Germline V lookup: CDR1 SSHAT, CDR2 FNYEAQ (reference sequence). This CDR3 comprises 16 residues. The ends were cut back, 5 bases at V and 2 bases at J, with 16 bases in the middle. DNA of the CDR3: TGTGCCAGCAGCCAAGAAGTGAGGGGGGCCTACAATGAGCAGTTCTTC. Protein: CASSQEVRGAYNEQFF.

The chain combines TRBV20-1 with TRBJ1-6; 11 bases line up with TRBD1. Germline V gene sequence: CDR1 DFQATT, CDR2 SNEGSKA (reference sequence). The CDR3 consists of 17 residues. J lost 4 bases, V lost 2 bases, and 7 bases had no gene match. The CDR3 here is CSARPGQGGLYNSPLHF. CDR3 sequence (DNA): TGCAGTGCTAGACCGGGACAGGGGGGATTATATAATTCACCCCTCCACTTT.